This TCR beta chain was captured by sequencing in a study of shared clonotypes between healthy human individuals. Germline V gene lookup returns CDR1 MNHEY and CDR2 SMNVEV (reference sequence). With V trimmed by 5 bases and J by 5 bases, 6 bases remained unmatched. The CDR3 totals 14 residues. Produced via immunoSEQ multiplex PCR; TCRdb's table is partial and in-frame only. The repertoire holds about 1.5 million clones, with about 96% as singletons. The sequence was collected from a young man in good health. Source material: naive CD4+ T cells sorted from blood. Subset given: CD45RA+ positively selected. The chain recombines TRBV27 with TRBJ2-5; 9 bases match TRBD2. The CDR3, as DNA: TGTGCCAGCAGTATGATAGCGGGAGTTGAGACCCAGTACTTC. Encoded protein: CASSMIAGVETQYF.